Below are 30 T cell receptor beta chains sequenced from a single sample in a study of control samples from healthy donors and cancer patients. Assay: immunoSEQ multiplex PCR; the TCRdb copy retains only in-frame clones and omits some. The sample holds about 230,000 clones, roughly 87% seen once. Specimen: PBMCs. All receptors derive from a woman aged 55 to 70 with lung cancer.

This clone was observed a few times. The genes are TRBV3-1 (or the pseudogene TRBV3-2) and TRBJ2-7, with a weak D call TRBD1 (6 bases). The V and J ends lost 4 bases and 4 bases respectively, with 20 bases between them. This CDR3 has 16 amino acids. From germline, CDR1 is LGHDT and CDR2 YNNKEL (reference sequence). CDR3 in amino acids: CASSPPWGHKLYEQYF. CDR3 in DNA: TGTGCCAGCAGCCCCCCTTGGGGACATAAGCTTTACGAGCAGTACTTC.

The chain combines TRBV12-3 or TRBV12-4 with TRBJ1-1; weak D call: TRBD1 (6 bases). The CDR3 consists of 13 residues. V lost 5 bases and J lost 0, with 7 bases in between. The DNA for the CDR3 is TGTGCCAGCAGTAACAGGGTGAACACTGAAGCTTTCTTT. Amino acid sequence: CASSNRVNTEAFF.

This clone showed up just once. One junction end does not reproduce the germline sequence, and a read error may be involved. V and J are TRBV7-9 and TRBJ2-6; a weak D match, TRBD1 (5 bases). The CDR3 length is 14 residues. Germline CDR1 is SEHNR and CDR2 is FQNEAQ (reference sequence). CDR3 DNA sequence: TGTGCCAGCAGCTTACAGGTTGGGGCCAACATCCTGACTTTC. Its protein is CASSLQVGANILTF.

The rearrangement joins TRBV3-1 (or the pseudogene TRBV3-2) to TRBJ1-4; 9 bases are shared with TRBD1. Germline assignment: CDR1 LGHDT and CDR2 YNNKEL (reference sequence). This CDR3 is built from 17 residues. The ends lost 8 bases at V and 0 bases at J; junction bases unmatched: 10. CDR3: CASRRTGALATNEKLFF. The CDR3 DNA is TGTGCCAGCCGACGGACAGGGGCCCTCGCAACTAATGAAAAACTGTTTTTT.

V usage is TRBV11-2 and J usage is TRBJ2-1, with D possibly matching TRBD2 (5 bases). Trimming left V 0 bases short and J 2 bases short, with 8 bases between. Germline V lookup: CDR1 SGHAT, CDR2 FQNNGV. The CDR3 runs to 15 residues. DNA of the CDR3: TGTGCCAGCAGCTTAGATACGGGGACCTACAATGAGCAGTTCTTC. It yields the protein CASSLDTGTYNEQFF.

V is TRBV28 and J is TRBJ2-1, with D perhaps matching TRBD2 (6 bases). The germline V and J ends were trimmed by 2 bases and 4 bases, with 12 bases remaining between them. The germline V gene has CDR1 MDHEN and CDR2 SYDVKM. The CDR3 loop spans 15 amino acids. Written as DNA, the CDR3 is TGTGCCAGCAGTTTACAGCGGGCCGCGTACAATGAGCAGTTCTTC. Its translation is CASSLQRAAYNEQFF. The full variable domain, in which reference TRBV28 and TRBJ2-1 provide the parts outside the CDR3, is DVKVTQSSRYLVKRTGEKVFLECVQDMDHENMFWYRQDPGLGLRLIYFSYDVKMKEKGDIPEGYSVSREKKERFSLILESASTNQTSMYLCASSLQRAAYNEQFFGPGTRLTVL.

The CDR3 sequence is CASSPTGGADTQYF. CDR3 bases: TGTGCCAGCAGTCCGACAGGGGGAGCAGATACGCAGTATTTT. This chain uses TRBV27 with TRBJ2-3, with 9 positions matching TRBD1. CDR1 is MNHEY and CDR2 is SMNVEV in the germline V gene (reference sequence). The length of the CDR3 is 14 residues. The V gene end was trimmed by 5 bases and the J gene end by 4 bases; junction bases not matched to a gene: 4.

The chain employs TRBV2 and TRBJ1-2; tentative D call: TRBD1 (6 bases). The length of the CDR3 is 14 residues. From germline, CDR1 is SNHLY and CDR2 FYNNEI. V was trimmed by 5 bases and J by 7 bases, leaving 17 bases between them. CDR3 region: CASSIIQGPGGYTF. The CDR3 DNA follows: TGTGCCAGCAGTATAATACAGGGTCCGGGTGGCTACACCTTC.

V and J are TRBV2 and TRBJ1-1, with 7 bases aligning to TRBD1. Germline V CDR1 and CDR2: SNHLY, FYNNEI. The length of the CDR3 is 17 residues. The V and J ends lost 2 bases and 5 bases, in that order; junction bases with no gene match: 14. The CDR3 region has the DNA TGTGCCAGCAGTGAACCCCAGGGAAGGGGGCGGAGGACTGAAGCTTTCTTT. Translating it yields CASSEPQGRGRRTEAFF.

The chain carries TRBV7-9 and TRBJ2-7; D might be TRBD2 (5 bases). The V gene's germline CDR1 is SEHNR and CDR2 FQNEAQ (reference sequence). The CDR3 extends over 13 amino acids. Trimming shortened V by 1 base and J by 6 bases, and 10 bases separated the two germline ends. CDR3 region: CASSLGGGREQYF. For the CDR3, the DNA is TGTGCCAGCAGCTTAGGTGGAGGCCGCGAGCAGTACTTC.

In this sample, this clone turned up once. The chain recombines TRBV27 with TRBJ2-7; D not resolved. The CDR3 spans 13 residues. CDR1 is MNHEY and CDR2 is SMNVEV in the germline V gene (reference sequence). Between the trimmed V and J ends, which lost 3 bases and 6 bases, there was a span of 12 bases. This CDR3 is CASSFSGRLEQYF. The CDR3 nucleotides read TGTGCCAGCAGTTTTTCCGGGCGGCTCGAGCAGTACTTC.

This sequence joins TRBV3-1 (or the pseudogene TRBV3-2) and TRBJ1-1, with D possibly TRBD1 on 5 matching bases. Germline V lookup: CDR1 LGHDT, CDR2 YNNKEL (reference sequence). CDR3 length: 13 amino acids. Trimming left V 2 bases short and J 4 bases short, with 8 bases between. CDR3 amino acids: CASSQIGATEAFF. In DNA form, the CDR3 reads TGTGCCAGCAGCCAAATCGGGGCCACTGAAGCTTTCTTT.

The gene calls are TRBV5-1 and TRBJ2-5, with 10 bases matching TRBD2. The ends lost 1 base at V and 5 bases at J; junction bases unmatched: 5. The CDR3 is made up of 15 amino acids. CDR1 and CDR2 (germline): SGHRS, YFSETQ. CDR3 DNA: TGCGCCAGCAGCTTGTATGGGACTAGCGACGAGACCCAGTACTTC. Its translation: CASSLYGTSDETQYF.

The CDR3 protein is CAWSESGSTNEQYF. CDR3 nucleotides: TGTGCCTGGAGTGAAAGCGGGAGTACCAACGAGCAGTACTTC. The chain is built from TRBV30 and TRBJ2-7, with 8 positions matching TRBD2. The CDR3 has 14 residues. With V trimmed by 1 base and J by 5 bases, 7 bases remained unmatched. Germline V gene data show CDR1 as GTSNPN and CDR2 as SVGIG (reference sequence).

The CDR3 region is CASSPIQGGPEAFF. CDR3 nucleotide sequence: TGTGCCAGCTCACCAATACAGGGAGGGCCTGAAGCTTTCTTT. The J gene is TRBJ1-1, the V gene TRBV18; perhaps TRBD1 as D (6 bases). CDR1 is KGHSH, CDR2 LQKENI, per germline. This CDR3 is built from 14 residues. The germline V and J ends were trimmed by 2 bases and 6 bases, with 13 bases remaining between them.

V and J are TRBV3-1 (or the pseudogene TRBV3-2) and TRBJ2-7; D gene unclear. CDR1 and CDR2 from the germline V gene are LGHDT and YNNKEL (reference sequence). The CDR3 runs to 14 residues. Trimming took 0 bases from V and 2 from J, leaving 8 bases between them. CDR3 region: CASSQDLLAYEQYF. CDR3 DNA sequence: TGTGCCAGCAGCCAAGATCTGTTAGCCTACGAGCAGTACTTC.

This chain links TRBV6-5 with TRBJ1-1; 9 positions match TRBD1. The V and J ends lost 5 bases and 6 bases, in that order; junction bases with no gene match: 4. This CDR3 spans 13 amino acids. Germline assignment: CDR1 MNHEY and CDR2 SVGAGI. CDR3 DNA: TGTGCCAGCAGTCAAAGACAGGGGGCTGAAGCTTTCTTT. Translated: CASSQRQGAEAFF.

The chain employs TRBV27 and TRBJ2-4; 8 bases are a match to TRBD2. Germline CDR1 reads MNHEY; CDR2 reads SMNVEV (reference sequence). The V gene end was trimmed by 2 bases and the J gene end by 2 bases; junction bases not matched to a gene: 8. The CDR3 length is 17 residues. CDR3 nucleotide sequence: TGTGCCAGCAGTTTACTTGCGGGAGGAATACCCAAAAACATTCAGTACTTC. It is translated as CASSLLAGGIPKNIQYF.

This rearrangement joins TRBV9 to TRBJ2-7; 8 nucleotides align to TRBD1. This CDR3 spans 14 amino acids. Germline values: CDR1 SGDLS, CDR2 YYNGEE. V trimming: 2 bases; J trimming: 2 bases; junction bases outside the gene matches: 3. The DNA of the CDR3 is TGTGCCAGCAGCGTCCAGGGGGCGCCCTACGAGCAGTACTTC. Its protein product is CASSVQGAPYEQYF.

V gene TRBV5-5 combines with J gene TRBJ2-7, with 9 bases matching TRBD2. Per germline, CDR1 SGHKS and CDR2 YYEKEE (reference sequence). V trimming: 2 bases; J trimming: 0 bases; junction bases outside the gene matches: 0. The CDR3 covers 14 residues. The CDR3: CASSFSGSSYEQYF. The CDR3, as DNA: TGTGCCAGCAGCTTTAGCGGGAGCTCCTACGAGCAGTACTTC. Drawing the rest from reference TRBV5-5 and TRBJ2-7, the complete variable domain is DAGVTQSPTHLIKTRGQQVTLRCSPISGHKSVSWYQQVLGQGPQFIFQYYEKEERGRGNFPDRFSARQFPNYSSELNVNALLLGDSALYLCASSFSGSSYEQYFGPGTRLTVT.

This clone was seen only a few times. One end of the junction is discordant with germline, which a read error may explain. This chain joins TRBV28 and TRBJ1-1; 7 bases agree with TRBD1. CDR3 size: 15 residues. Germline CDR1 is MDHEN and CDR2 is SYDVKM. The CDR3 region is CASNLPGQLNTEAFF. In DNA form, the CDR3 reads TGTGCCAGCAATTTACCGGGACAGCTCAACACTGAAGCTTTCTTT.

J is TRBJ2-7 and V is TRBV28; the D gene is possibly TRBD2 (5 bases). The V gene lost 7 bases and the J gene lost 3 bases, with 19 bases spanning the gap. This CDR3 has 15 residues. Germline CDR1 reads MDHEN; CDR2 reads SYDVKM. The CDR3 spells CASTHNGVGDYEQYF. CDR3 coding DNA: TGTGCCAGCACCCACAACGGGGTTGGGGACTACGAGCAGTACTTC.

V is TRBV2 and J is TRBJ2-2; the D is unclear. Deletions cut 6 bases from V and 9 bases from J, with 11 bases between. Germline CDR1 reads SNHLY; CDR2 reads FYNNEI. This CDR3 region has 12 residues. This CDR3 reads CASRTQDRELFF. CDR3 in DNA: TGTGCCAGCAGGACCCAAGACCGGGAGCTGTTTTTT.

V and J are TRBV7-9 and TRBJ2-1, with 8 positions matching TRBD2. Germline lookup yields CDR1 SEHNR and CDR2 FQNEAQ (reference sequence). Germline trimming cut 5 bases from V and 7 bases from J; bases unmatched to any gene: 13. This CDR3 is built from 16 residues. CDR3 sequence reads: CASSLTVAGSSNEQFF. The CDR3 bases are TGTGCCAGCAGCCTCACAGTAGCGGGATCTTCGAATGAGCAGTTCTTC.

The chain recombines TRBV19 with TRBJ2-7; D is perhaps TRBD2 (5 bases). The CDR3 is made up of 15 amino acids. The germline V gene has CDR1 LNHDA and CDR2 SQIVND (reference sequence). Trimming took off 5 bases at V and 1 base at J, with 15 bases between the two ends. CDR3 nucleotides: TGTGCCAGTAGTTTCTCCTCGGAGGCTTCCTACGAGCAGTACTTC. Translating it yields CASSFSSEASYEQYF.

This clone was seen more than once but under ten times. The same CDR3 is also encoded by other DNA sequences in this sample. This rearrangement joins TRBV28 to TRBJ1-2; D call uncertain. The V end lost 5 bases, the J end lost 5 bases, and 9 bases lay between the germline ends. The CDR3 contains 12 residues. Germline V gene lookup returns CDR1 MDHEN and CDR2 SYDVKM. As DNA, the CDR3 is TGTGCCAGCAGTCTGTCACAGTATGGCTACACCTTC. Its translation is CASSLSQYGYTF.

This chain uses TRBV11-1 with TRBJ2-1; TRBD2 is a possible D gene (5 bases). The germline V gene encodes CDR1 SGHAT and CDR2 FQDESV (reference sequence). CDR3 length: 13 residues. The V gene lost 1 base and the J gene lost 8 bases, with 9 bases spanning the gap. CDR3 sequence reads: CASSLERTHEQFF. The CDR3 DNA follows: TGTGCCAGCAGCTTAGAAAGGACTCATGAGCAGTTCTTC.

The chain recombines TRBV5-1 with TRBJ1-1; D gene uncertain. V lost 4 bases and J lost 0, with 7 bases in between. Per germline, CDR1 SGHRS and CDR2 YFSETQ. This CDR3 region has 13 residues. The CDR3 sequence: CASSPVMNTEAFF. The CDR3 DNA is TGCGCCAGCAGCCCGGTCATGAACACTGAAGCTTTCTTT.

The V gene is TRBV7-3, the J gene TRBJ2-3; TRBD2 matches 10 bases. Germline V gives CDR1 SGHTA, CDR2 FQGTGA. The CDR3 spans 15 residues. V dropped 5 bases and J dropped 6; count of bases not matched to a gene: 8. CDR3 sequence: CASSPSGGGSDTQYF. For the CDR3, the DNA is TGTGCCAGCAGCCCAAGCGGGGGGGGCTCGGATACGCAGTATTTT.

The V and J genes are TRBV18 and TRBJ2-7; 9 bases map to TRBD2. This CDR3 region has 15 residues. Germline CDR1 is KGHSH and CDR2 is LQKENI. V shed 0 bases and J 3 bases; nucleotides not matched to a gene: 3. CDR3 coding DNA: TGTGCCAGCTCACCACCGCGGGAGGGCCACTACGAGCAGTACTTC. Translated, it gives CASSPPREGHYEQYF. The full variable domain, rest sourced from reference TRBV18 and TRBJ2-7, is NAGVMQNPRHLVRRRGQEARLRCSPMKGHSHVYWYRQLPEEGLKFMVYLQKENIIDESGMPKERFSAEFPKEGPSILRIQQVVRGDSAAYFCASSPPREGHYEQYFGPGTRLTVT.